What follows is one TCR beta chain and its context. Its specificity is not known. The sample is drawn from a study of T cell repertoires in cytomegalovirus infection. Study details: CMV infection together with matching HLA type was indicated by public TCR beta signatures. The study, taken as a whole, reports: HLA-C-restricted, CMV-specific TCR beta clonotypes were dominant ex vivo.

From germline, CDR1 is MNHEY and CDR2 SVGEGT. The CDR3 covers 17 residues. The ends were cut back, 2 bases at V and 10 bases at J, with 26 bases in the middle. Using its own MiXCR run on the reads, TCRdb lists one record per CDR3 protein. The sample lists about 530,000 distinct CDR3 sequences, roughly 29% occurring once. The receptor was isolated from a human donor in good health (CMV status not recorded). Some clones in this sample may be carry-over from other donors' samples. The chain carries TRBV6-2 or TRBV6-3 and TRBJ1-2; no reliable D call. The sequencing input was PBMCs. CDR3 amino acids: CASSYPEGGLWMSDYTF. CDR3 nucleotide sequence: TGTGCCAGCAGTTACCCCGAGGGAGGACTTTGGATGAGTGACTACACCTTC.